These 30 T cell receptor beta chains originate from one sample sequenced in a study of tissue T cells after allogeneic stem cell transplantation. TCRdb keeps only in-frame clones here, not all; method: immunoSEQ multiplex PCR. The repertoire consists of 26,000 or so clones, with under 95% occurring once and the leading ten covering about 2%. This specimen was blood, taken before transplantation. These receptors all stem from a male donor aged 60 or over who later had graft-versus-host disease after an allogeneic stem cell transplant.

This rearrangement joins TRBV6-2 or TRBV6-3 to TRBJ2-7; D gene uncertain. The germline V gene encodes CDR1 MNHEY and CDR2 SVGEGT. V was cut by 2 bases and J by 3 bases, with 11 bases left in between. CDR3 length: 14 residues. CDR3 sequence: CASSYLGTNYEQYF. The DNA for the CDR3 is TGTGCCAGCAGTTACCTGGGCACAAACTACGAGCAGTACTTC.

J is TRBJ1-4 and V is TRBV5-1, with TRBD1 identical over 11 bases. The CDR3 sequence is 15 residues long. Trimming at V came to 4 bases and at J to 8 bases, leaving 7 bases not matched to a gene. The V gene's germline CDR1 is SGHRS and CDR2 YFSETQ. CDR3: CASSVTGTGGEKLFF. For the CDR3, the DNA is TGCGCCAGCAGCGTGACCGGGACAGGGGGAGAAAAACTGTTTTTT.

DNA for the CDR3: TGTGCCAGCAGCTTAGTTGACGTCTACGAGCAGTACTTC. The encoded protein is CASSLVDVYEQYF. V usage is TRBV11-2 and J usage is TRBJ2-7; no reliable D call. The V gene's germline CDR1 is SGHAT and CDR2 FQNNGV. This CDR3 has 13 amino acids. The V gene lost 1 base and the J gene lost 3 bases, with 7 bases spanning the gap.

This rearrangement joins TRBV28 to TRBJ2-7; the D is unclear. Germline-derived CDR1 and CDR2 are MDHEN and SYDVKM. The CDR3 sequence is 17 residues long. The germline V and J ends were trimmed by 3 bases and 8 bases, with 26 bases remaining between them. The CDR3 region is CASSFNPLLQQFSQQYF. In nucleotides, the CDR3 is TGTGCCAGCAGTTTTAACCCTCTCCTACAACAGTTCTCTCAGCAGTACTTC. The full variable domain, its missing parts supplied by reference TRBV28 and TRBJ2-7, is DVKVTQSSRYLVKRTGEKVFLECVQDMDHENMFWYRQDPGLGLRLIYFSYDVKMKEKGDIPEGYSVSREKKERFSLILESASTNQTSMYLCASSFNPLLQQFSQQYFGPGTRLTVT.

The rearrangement joins TRBV27 to TRBJ2-6, with D perhaps matching TRBD1 or TRBD2 (5 bases each). CDR1 is MNHEY, CDR2 SMNVEV, per germline (reference sequence). V was shortened by 4 bases and J by 0 bases, with 13 bases between the two germline ends. The CDR3 consists of 17 residues. CDR3 sequence: CASSSIPGPSGANVLTF. The CDR3, as DNA: TGTGCCAGCAGTTCAATACCGGGGCCCTCTGGGGCCAACGTCCTGACTTTC.

The chain recombines TRBV6-5 with TRBJ2-2, with TRBD2 matching 9 bases. CDR1 and CDR2 from the germline V gene are MNHEY and SVGAGI. The CDR3 contains 15 residues. V lost 5 bases and J lost 0; bases outside the gene matches: 1. CDR3 region: CASSPSGANTGELFF. In DNA form, the CDR3 reads TGTGCCAGCAGTCCTAGCGGGGCGAACACCGGGGAGCTGTTTTTT.

This chain connects TRBV9 to TRBJ1-3, with no clear D. Trimming left V 0 bases short and J 2 bases short, with 6 bases between. The germline V gene has CDR1 SGDLS and CDR2 YYNGEE. The CDR3 covers 14 residues. The CDR3 here is CASSVEHAGNTIYF. For the CDR3, the DNA is TGTGCCAGCAGCGTAGAGCATGCTGGAAACACCATATATTTT.

This clone was counted once. The chain is built from TRBV19 and TRBJ1-5; D might be TRBD1 (5 bases). The CDR3 has 16 amino acids. Germline CDR1 reads LNHDA; CDR2 reads SQIVND (reference sequence). With 3 bases removed from V and 4 bases from J, the gap between germline ends came to 16 bases. CDR3 in DNA: TGTGCCAGTAGTATCCCTGGGACCAAGGGAAATCAGCCCCAGCATTTT. Protein: CASSIPGTKGNQPQHF. Using reference TRBV19 and TRBJ1-5 for the parts outside the CDR3, the full variable domain is DGGITQSPKYLFRKEGQNVTLSCEQNLNHDAMYWYRQDPGQGLRLIYYSQIVNDFQKGDIAEGYSVSREKKESFPLTVTSAQKNPTAFYLCASSIPGTKGNQPQHFGDGTRLSIL.

The chain is built from TRBV5-1 and TRBJ2-7, with 7 bases that match TRBD1. V dropped 1 base and J dropped 3; count of bases not matched to a gene: 7. The CDR3 totals 15 residues. Germline values: CDR1 SGHRS, CDR2 YFSETQ. The CDR3 coding sequence is TGCGCCAGCAGCTTGAACGCAGGGGGATTCTACGAGCAGTACTTC. The encoded protein is CASSLNAGGFYEQYF.

The chain combines TRBV5-6 with TRBJ2-1; the match to TRBD1 covers 8 bases. Trimming removed 1 base from V and 8 bases from J; junction bases left unmatched: 8. The CDR3 runs to 15 residues. Germline V gene lookup returns CDR1 SGHDT and CDR2 YYEEEE. In DNA, the CDR3 is TGTGCCAGCAGCTTGTTCGGACAGGGTCCCGATGAGCAGTTCTTC. The encoded protein is CASSLFGQGPDEQFF.

The chain uses TRBV5-5 and TRBJ2-5; 7 bases line up with TRBD2. The V gene end was trimmed by 3 bases and the J gene end by 5 bases; junction bases not matched to a gene: 25. Germline V CDR1 and CDR2: SGHKS, YYEKEE (reference sequence). The length of the CDR3 is 20 residues. CDR3 in amino acids: CASSWRGKAERWGAGETQYF. The CDR3 coding sequence is TGTGCCAGCAGCTGGCGGGGGAAGGCGGAGAGGTGGGGCGCAGGGGAGACCCAGTACTTC.

The rearrangement joins TRBV4-1 to TRBJ1-1; D unclear. With 0 bases removed from V and 12 bases from J, the gap between germline ends came to 14 bases. This CDR3 is 13 amino acids long. Germline loops: CDR1 MGHRA, CDR2 YSYEKL. CDR3 sequence: CASSQDRNSVPFF. The CDR3 DNA sequence: TGCGCCAGCAGCCAAGACAGGAATTCTGTACCTTTCTTT.

The V gene is TRBV14, the J gene TRBJ2-7, with 9 positions matching TRBD1. The CDR3 spans 13 residues. CDR1 and CDR2 (germline): SGHDN, FVKESK. V trimming: 4 bases; J trimming: 7 bases; junction bases outside the gene matches: 5. The CDR3 here is CASSRQDRGEQYF. CDR3 DNA sequence: TGTGCCAGCAGCCGCCAGGACAGGGGAGAGCAGTACTTC.

The gene calls are TRBV5-1 and TRBJ2-7; no definite D call. The CDR3 has 13 residues. V lost 1 base to trimming and J lost 3 bases, with 8 bases between them. Germline V gene lookup returns CDR1 SGHRS and CDR2 YFSETQ. The CDR3 DNA sequence: TGCGCCAGCAGCTTGTTCCCAAACTACGAGCAGTACTTC. Residues: CASSLFPNYEQYF.

The V call is TRBV11-3, the J call TRBJ2-5; D is unresolved. Germline V lookup: CDR1 SGHNT, CDR2 YENEEA. The CDR3 is 13 residues long. V lost 3 bases, J lost 5 bases, and 10 bases lay in between. The CDR3 DNA reads TGTGCCAGCAGCTTTGGGGTACAGGAGACCCAGTACTTC. Protein: CASSFGVQETQYF.

The chain combines TRBV6-6 with TRBJ2-5; D tentatively fits TRBD1 or TRBD2 (5 bases each). Germline CDR1 reads MNHNY; CDR2 reads SVGAGI (reference sequence). The CDR3 runs to 13 residues. V gave up 0 bases and J gave up 5 bases, with 7 bases separating them. The CDR3 nucleotides are TGTGCCAGCAGTTACTCCGAGGGGGAGACCCAGTACTTC. Its protein is CASSYSEGETQYF.

Remarks on this clone: One junction end does not reproduce the germline sequence, and a read error may be involved. In nucleotides, the CDR3 is TGTGCCAGCAGCCAAGTTTCGGCAGGGGGTTTCGCCTTC. It codes for CASSQVSAGGFAF. The chain carries TRBV3-1 (or the pseudogene TRBV3-2) and TRBJ1-2, with TRBD1 matching over 7 bases. This CDR3 is built from 13 residues. Germline V CDR1 and CDR2: LGHDT, YNNKEL (reference sequence).

The chain couples TRBV6-5 to TRBJ2-1; 13 nucleotides agree with TRBD2. The V segment lost 6 bases and the J segment 7 bases; nucleotides outside the gene matches: 3. Germline CDR1 is MNHEY and CDR2 is SVGAGI. This CDR3 is built from 14 residues. For the CDR3, the DNA is TGTGCCAGCAGGAAGGGACTAGCGGGAAATGAGCAGTTCTTC. Translated, it gives CASRKGLAGNEQFF.

V is TRBV11-2 and J is TRBJ2-7, with no clear D. V was cut by 3 bases and J by 3 bases, with 15 bases left in between. The CDR3 consists of 15 residues. Germline V gene lookup returns CDR1 SGHAT and CDR2 FQNNGV. CDR3 protein: CASSFRPGSNYEQYF. In DNA, the CDR3 is TGTGCCAGCAGCTTTCGTCCGGGTTCCAACTACGAGCAGTACTTC.

The rearrangement links TRBV10-3 to TRBJ2-2, with TRBD2 identical over 10 bases. This CDR3 contains 15 residues. Germline V gene sequence: CDR1 ENHRY, CDR2 SYGVKD. J gave up 1 base and V 6 bases, and 2 bases lay outside the gene matches. CDR3 loop: CAIRASGRNTGELFF. DNA of the CDR3: TGTGCCATCAGGGCTAGCGGGAGGAACACCGGGGAGCTGTTTTTT.

The genes are TRBV2 and TRBJ1-5; D not certain. CDR1 SNHLY and CDR2 FYNNEI come from the germline V gene. This CDR3 comprises 16 residues. V gave up 2 bases and J gave up 0 bases, with 11 bases separating them. The CDR3 DNA sequence: TGTGCCAGCAGTGAAATGGCCCCCTATAGCAATCAGCCCCAGCATTTT. Its protein product is CASSEMAPYSNQPQHF.

As DNA, the CDR3 is TGTGCCAGCAGCGGGGGACTTCCCGGTACGCAGTATTTT. It yields the protein CASSGGLPGTQYF. The rearrangement links TRBV5-6 to TRBJ2-3, with TRBD2 as a possible D gene (6 bases). The ends were cut back, 4 bases at V and 8 bases at J, with 14 bases in the middle. Germline V lookup: CDR1 SGHDT, CDR2 YYEEEE. The CDR3 has 13 amino acids.

The chain combines TRBV4-1 with TRBJ1-6; a possible D gene is TRBD1 (5 bases). Looked up from germline, CDR1 is MGHRA and CDR2 is YSYEKL. This CDR3 contains 20 residues. V was pared by 0 bases and J by 0 bases, with 18 bases between. The CDR3 spells CASSQDWDAPPSSYNSPLHF. In nucleotides, the CDR3 is TGCGCCAGCAGCCAAGATTGGGACGCACCGCCGAGCTCCTATAATTCACCCCTCCACTTT.

The gene calls are TRBV5-6 and TRBJ2-4; D is perhaps TRBD1 or TRBD2 (5 bases each). Germline V gene lookup returns CDR1 SGHDT and CDR2 YYEEEE. V was shortened by 2 bases and J by 0 bases, with 21 bases between the two germline ends. CDR3 length: 19 residues. CDR3 nucleotide sequence: TGTGCCAGCAGCTTCAGGGAAAGACAGAGGGACCTAGCCAAAAACATTCAGTACTTC. Translating gives CASSFRERQRDLAKNIQYF.

The chain couples TRBV5-1 to TRBJ1-2; D is unclear. Per germline, CDR1 SGHRS and CDR2 YFSETQ. CDR3 size: 13 residues. Trimming removed 4 bases at V and 3 bases at J, with 10 bases between. The CDR3 DNA sequence: TGCGCCAGCAGCGAGGCCGTGGACTATGGCTACACCTTC. The encoded protein is CASSEAVDYGYTF.

The V call is TRBV3-1 (or the pseudogene TRBV3-2), the J call TRBJ2-5; TRBD1 agrees at 10 bases. The CDR3 is made up of 14 amino acids. Germline V gene data show CDR1 as LGHDT and CDR2 as YNNKEL (reference sequence). Trimming removed 6 bases from V and 5 bases from J; junction bases left unmatched: 6. The CDR3 sequence: CASRGTGVRETQYF. In DNA form, the CDR3 reads TGTGCCAGCAGAGGGACAGGGGTAAGGGAGACCCAGTACTTC.

The chain has TRBV5-1 and TRBJ2-7; 7 bases line up with TRBD1. This CDR3 is built from 14 residues. Germline V lookup: CDR1 SGHRS, CDR2 YFSETQ. V lost 5 bases and J lost 3; bases outside the gene matches: 8. The CDR3: CASRNGAGGYEQYF. The CDR3 DNA reads as TGCGCCAGCAGGAATGGGGCAGGGGGCTACGAGCAGTACTTC.

As DNA, the CDR3 is TGTGCCAGTAGTGCTAGCGGGAGATCGGACAATGAGCAGTTCTTC. Translation: CASSASGRSDNEQFF. This chain connects TRBV19 to TRBJ2-1, with TRBD2 identical over 10 bases. This CDR3 spans 15 amino acids. After removal of 5 bases from V and 5 bases from J, the junction contained 6 bases not matched to a gene. Germline V gene sequence: CDR1 LNHDA, CDR2 SQIVND (reference sequence).

The rearrangement joins TRBV10-3 to TRBJ2-2; D is possibly TRBD1 (6 bases). CDR1 is ENHRY and CDR2 is SYGVKD in the germline V gene. The CDR3 spans 14 residues. Trimming took off 6 bases at V and 5 bases at J, with 13 bases between the two ends. CDR3 sequence (DNA): TGTGCCATCAGCTGGGACACAATGACCGGGGAGCTGTTTTTT. It is translated as CAISWDTMTGELFF.

J is TRBJ2-3 and V is TRBV4-1; a possible D gene is TRBD2 (5 bases). This CDR3 is 14 amino acids long. Between the trimmed V and J ends, which lost 3 bases and 8 bases, there was a span of 15 bases. Germline V gene data show CDR1 as MGHRA and CDR2 as YSYEKL. The CDR3 region is CASSQLAPAGTQYF. The CDR3 bases are TGCGCCAGCAGCCAGTTGGCCCCGGCGGGTACGCAGTATTTT.